This passage covers 29 T cell receptor beta chains from one sample sequenced in a study of T cell repertoires in urothelial bladder cancer. The assay was immunoSEQ multiplex PCR, and TCRdb's table has in-frame clones only and misses some. In the table there are about 6,400 clones, roughly two thirds of which are singletons. Material: tumor-infiltrating cells from bladder cancer. The receptor source for this set is a human donor with urothelial carcinoma.

This clone was recorded once. This chain uses TRBV9 with TRBJ2-1; possible D gene TRBD2, 5 bases. CDR3 size: 16 residues. The germline V gene encodes CDR1 SGDLS and CDR2 YYNGEE. V lost 0 bases, J lost 8 bases, and 18 bases lay in between. Written as DNA, the CDR3 is TGTGCCAGCAGCGTAGTGGACGGGGATCGCTGGGATGAGCAGTTCTTC. Its protein is CASSVVDGDRWDEQFF.

J is TRBJ1-2 and V is TRBV28; D gene ambiguous. The CDR3 has 11 residues. V lost 5 bases to trimming and J lost 8 bases, with 9 bases between them. CDR1 and CDR2 (germline): MDHEN, SYDVKM. For the CDR3, the DNA is TGTGCCAGCAGTCCGGGTCCGGGCTACACCTTC. It codes for CASSPGPGYTF.

The chain combines TRBV6-1 with TRBJ1-5; TRBD1 is a possible D gene (5 bases). Germline-derived CDR1 and CDR2 are MNHNS and SASEGT. Trimming took 8 bases from V and 7 from J, leaving 15 bases between them. The length of the CDR3 is 13 residues. The CDR3 nucleotides read TGTGCCAGCGGGACGGAAGCCCGACAGCCCCAGCATTTT. Encoded protein: CASGTEARQPQHF.

About this clone: This same CDR3 is encoded by further DNA sequences in the sample. V usage is TRBV7-2 and J usage is TRBJ1-5; D uncertain. Trimming cost V 1 base and J 6 bases, with 7 bases left between them. The CDR3 is 13 residues long. Germline loops: CDR1 SGHTA, CDR2 FQGNSA. The CDR3 sequence: CASSLETGQPQHF. DNA for the CDR3: TGTGCCAGCAGCTTAGAAACGGGTCAGCCCCAGCATTTT.

This sequence joins TRBV6-1 and TRBJ1-5, with 7 positions matching TRBD1. This CDR3 comprises 12 residues. Germline CDR1 reads MNHNS; CDR2 reads SASEGT. Trimming cost V 7 bases and J 6 bases; bases outside gene matches: 3. The CDR3 coding sequence is TGTGCCAGCAAAGACAGGGCTCAGCCCCAGCATTTT. Translation gives CASKDRAQPQHF.

V and J are TRBV21-1 and TRBJ2-3; TRBD2, as called in the table, went unchecked against the DNA. TRBV21-1 is noted as a pseudogene. The CDR3 loop spans 15 amino acids. CDR3 sequence (DNA): TGTGCCAGCAGCGGGCCGGGGAGCACTGCAGATACGCAGTATTTT. It codes for CASSGPGSTADTQYF.

This sequence joins TRBV15 and TRBJ1-5, with D possibly TRBD1 on 5 matching bases. The CDR3 covers 13 residues. In germline, CDR1 is LNHNV, CDR2 YYDKDF (reference sequence). Deletions cut 5 bases from V and 5 bases from J, with 10 bases between. The CDR3 is CATSETADQPQHF. CDR3 DNA sequence: TGTGCCACCAGCGAGACAGCCGATCAGCCCCAGCATTTT.

The chain couples TRBV4-2 to TRBJ1-3, with D unresolved. The CDR3 has 16 residues. Trimming shortened V by 4 bases and J by 3 bases, and 16 bases separated the two germline ends. Germline-derived CDR1 and CDR2 are LGHNA and YNFKEQ. This chain's CDR3 is CASSPLSGGRGNTIYF. The CDR3 nucleotides are TGTGCCAGCAGCCCGTTGTCGGGAGGTCGTGGAAACACCATATATTTT.

The chain combines TRBV19 with TRBJ2-3; D unresolved. With 7 bases removed from V and 6 bases from J, the gap between germline ends came to 20 bases. CDR1 and CDR2 from the germline V gene are LNHDA and SQIVND (reference sequence). This CDR3 is 15 amino acids long. CDR3 protein: CASKRVGVGTDTQYF. For the CDR3, the DNA is TGTGCCAGTAAACGAGTAGGCGTAGGTACGGATACGCAGTATTTT.

This chain uses TRBV2 with TRBJ2-1, with D perhaps TRBD2 (6 bases). The V and J ends lost 4 bases and 13 bases respectively, with 17 bases between them. From germline, CDR1 is SNHLY and CDR2 FYNNEI. This CDR3 spans 13 amino acids. DNA of the CDR3: TGTGCCAGCAGTGGAGAAGCCGGGACTGCCCAGTTCTTC. This sequence encodes CASSGEAGTAQFF.

The V and J genes are TRBV28 and TRBJ2-3; weak D call: TRBD2 (6 bases). Trimming left V 7 bases short and J 11 bases short, with 19 bases between. CDR3 length: 13 amino acids. Germline-derived CDR1 and CDR2 are MDHEN and SYDVKM. CDR3 in amino acids: CASTHTPGGEQYF. The CDR3 DNA sequence: TGTGCCAGCACCCACACCCCCGGGGGTGAGCAGTATTTT.

The chain joins TRBV7-9 to TRBJ1-1, with TRBD1 as a possible D gene (5 bases). The germline CDR1 and CDR2 sequences are SEHNR and FQNEAQ (reference sequence). V gave up 5 bases and J gave up 2 bases, with 12 bases separating them. CDR3 size: 14 residues. This CDR3 reads CASSPGTPNTEAFF. The CDR3 bases are TGTGCCAGCAGCCCAGGGACTCCTAACACTGAAGCTTTCTTT.

The chain couples TRBV2 to TRBJ2-2; no clear D gene. Germline V gene data show CDR1 as SNHLY and CDR2 as FYNNEI. The CDR3 extends over 15 amino acids. V lost 8 bases and J lost 0, with 13 bases in between. CDR3: CASGWAATNTGELFF. The CDR3 nucleotides are TGTGCCAGCGGGTGGGCAGCAACGAACACCGGGGAGCTGTTTTTT.

The J gene is TRBJ1-5, the V gene TRBV19, with 9 bases lining up with TRBD1. From germline, CDR1 is LNHDA and CDR2 SQIVND (reference sequence). The CDR3 totals 16 residues. V gave up 7 bases and J gave up 4 bases; unmatched junction bases: 11. CDR3 sequence reads: CASTDRGRQSNQPQHF. In DNA form, the CDR3 reads TGTGCCAGTACCGACAGGGGGAGACAATCGAATCAGCCCCAGCATTTT.

This chain uses TRBV5-6 with TRBJ2-1; 9 positions match TRBD1. V trimming: 3 bases; J trimming: 9 bases; junction bases outside the gene matches: 13. Germline V CDR1 and CDR2: SGHDT, YYEEEE. This CDR3 has 16 residues. The CDR3: CASSSGQGRQYAEQFF. CDR3 nucleotides: TGTGCCAGCAGCTCTGGACAGGGGCGACAGTACGCTGAGCAGTTCTTC.

This clone showed up just once. CDR3 DNA: TGTGCCAGCAGCTTTCACCAGGGTCTGTTCTTC. It translates to CASSFHQGLFF. The rearrangement joins TRBV5-6 to TRBJ2-1; maybe TRBD1 (5 bases). V was trimmed by 2 bases and J by 15 bases, leaving 12 bases between them. Per germline, CDR1 SGHDT and CDR2 YYEEEE. The CDR3 loop spans 11 amino acids.

This clone was picked up one time. The chain has TRBV28 and TRBJ2-6; D not certain. The ends were cut back, 6 bases at V and 0 bases at J, with 9 bases in the middle. The CDR3 runs to 15 residues. Germline assignment: CDR1 MDHEN and CDR2 SYDVKM. CDR3 sequence reads: CASRAEISGANVLTF. CDR3 bases: TGTGCCAGCAGAGCAGAAATCTCTGGGGCCAACGTCCTGACTTTC.

Details on this clone: A much larger clone differs from this one at a single base, so this may be a read error. Other DNA sequences in the sample encode the same CDR3. This chain uses TRBV19 with TRBJ1-6, with TRBD1 matching over 8 bases. The CDR3 covers 15 residues. The germline V gene has CDR1 LNHDA and CDR2 SQIVND (reference sequence). As DNA, the CDR3 is TGTGCTAGTAGTATACCGGACAGGGCTGGTTCACCCCTCCACTTT. Amino acids: CASSIPDRAGSPLHF.

The chain uses TRBV5-1 and TRBJ2-6; tentative D call: TRBD2 (6 bases). The germline V and J ends were trimmed by 0 bases and 5 bases, with 21 bases remaining between them. This CDR3 comprises 19 residues. Per the germline V gene, CDR1 is SGHRS and CDR2 is YFSETQ. CDR3 bases: TGCGCCAGCAGCTTGGCCGGGGGACTCCTCTCTATCTGGGCCAACGTCCTGACTTTC. Residues: CASSLAGGLLSIWANVLTF.

This clone is a singleton in its sample. The V and J genes are TRBV6-1 and TRBJ2-1; 8 nucleotides agree with TRBD2. Unmatched junction bases numbered 5, after V lost 8 bases and J lost 2 bases. The CDR3 runs to 14 residues. Looked up from germline, CDR1 is MNHNS and CDR2 is SASEGT. This CDR3 reads CASRVSGAYNEQFF. In DNA form, the CDR3 reads TGTGCCAGCCGGGTTAGCGGGGCCTACAATGAGCAGTTCTTC.

CDR3 DNA sequence: TGTGCCAGCAGTACCTTGAGGGACAGAGAGCCCAAAAACATTCAGTACTTC. Protein product: CASSTLRDREPKNIQYF. The chain has TRBV27 and TRBJ2-4, with 7 positions matching TRBD1. This CDR3 has 17 residues. Germline values: CDR1 MNHEY, CDR2 SMNVEV (reference sequence). V lost 5 bases to trimming and J lost 2 bases; unmatched junction nucleotides: 12.

This chain links TRBV19 with TRBJ1-5, with D tentatively TRBD1 (5 bases). In germline, CDR1 is LNHDA, CDR2 SQIVND (reference sequence). This CDR3 is 15 amino acids long. Trimming took off 5 bases at V and 1 base at J, with 12 bases between the two ends. The chain's CDR3 is CASSHPRGSNQPQHF. DNA of the CDR3: TGTGCCAGTAGTCACCCCCGGGGCAGCAATCAGCCCCAGCATTTT.

V gene TRBV11-1 combines with J gene TRBJ2-2, with TRBD1 as a possible D gene (6 bases). The germline gives CDR1 SGHAT, CDR2 FQDESV (reference sequence). The V gene lost 2 bases and the J gene lost 9 bases, with 10 bases spanning the gap. The CDR3 runs to 13 residues. The CDR3 loop is CASSLQGSRELFF. In nucleotides, the CDR3 is TGTGCCAGCAGCTTACAGGGGTCCAGGGAGCTGTTTTTT.

This clone was found a few times. The chain has TRBV7-2 and TRBJ2-2; 8 positions agree with TRBD2. Trimming took 6 bases from V and 0 from J; bases not matched to a gene: 6. Germline lookup yields CDR1 SGHTA and CDR2 FQGNSA. This CDR3 has 16 residues. The CDR3 here is CASSTGGPSNTGELFF. In DNA, the CDR3 is TGTGCCAGCAGTACGGGGGGGCCCTCGAACACCGGGGAGCTGTTTTTT.

This chain connects TRBV4-1 to TRBJ1-2; D not resolved. The CDR3 spans 16 residues. Trimming removed 0 bases at V and 8 bases at J, with 19 bases between. CDR1 is MGHRA and CDR2 is YSYEKL in the germline V gene. The CDR3 loop reads CASSQDQSAQVRGYTF. CDR3 nucleotides: TGCGCCAGCAGCCAAGATCAATCGGCCCAGGTGCGGGGCTACACCTTC.

The chain uses TRBV14 and TRBJ2-1, with TRBD1 identical over 8 bases. Germline CDR1 SGHDN, CDR2 FVKESK. This CDR3 comprises 14 residues. Trimming cost V 1 base and J 7 bases; bases outside gene matches: 3. CDR3 in amino acids: CASSQVYRGNEQFF. The CDR3 DNA reads TGTGCCAGCAGCCAAGTCTACAGGGGGAATGAGCAGTTCTTC.

This sequence joins TRBV5-1 and TRBJ2-1; no definite D call. There are 16 residues in the CDR3. V shed 0 bases and J shed 0 bases, with 10 bases lying between them. CDR1 and CDR2 from the germline V gene are SGHRS and YFSETQ. As DNA, the CDR3 is TGCGCCAGCAGCTTGGACGGCGGTAACTCCTACAATGAGCAGTTCTTC. This sequence encodes CASSLDGGNSYNEQFF.

Relative to its sample, this clone is medium-sized (0.01 to 0.1%). The chain uses TRBV4-1 and TRBJ2-7, with D perhaps matching TRBD1 or TRBD2 (6 bases each). The CDR3 has 12 amino acids. The germline V and J ends were trimmed by 4 bases and 7 bases, with 11 bases remaining between them. The V gene's germline CDR1 is MGHRA and CDR2 YSYEKL. This CDR3 is CASSPIGGEQYF. The DNA for the CDR3 is TGCGCCAGCAGCCCCATAGGGGGGGAGCAGTACTTC.

This clone was seen more than once but under ten times. V gene TRBV2 combines with J gene TRBJ2-1, with 8 bases that match TRBD2. This CDR3 contains 15 residues. Germline CDR1 is SNHLY and CDR2 is FYNNEI. Unmatched junction bases numbered 9, after V lost 4 bases and J lost 7 bases. CDR3 sequence: CASSVKSGGRNEQFF. The DNA of the CDR3 is TGTGCCAGCAGTGTAAAAAGCGGGGGCAGGAATGAGCAGTTCTTC. Together with reference TRBV2 and TRBJ2-1, the CDR3 gives the full variable domain: EPEVTQTPSHQVTQMGQEVILRCVPISNHLYFYWYRQILGQKVEFLVSFYNNEISEKSEIFDDQFSVERPDGSNFTLKIRSTKLEDSAMYFCASSVKSGGRNEQFFGPGTRLTVL.